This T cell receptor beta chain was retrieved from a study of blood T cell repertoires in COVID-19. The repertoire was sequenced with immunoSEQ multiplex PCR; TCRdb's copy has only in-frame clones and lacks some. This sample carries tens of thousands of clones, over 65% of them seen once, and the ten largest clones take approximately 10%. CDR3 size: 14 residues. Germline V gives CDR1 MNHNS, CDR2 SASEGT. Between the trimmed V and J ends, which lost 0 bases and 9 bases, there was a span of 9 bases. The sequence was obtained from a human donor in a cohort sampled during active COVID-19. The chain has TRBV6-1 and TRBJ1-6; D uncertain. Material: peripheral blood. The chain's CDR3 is CASSEALPVSPLHF. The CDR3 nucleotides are TGTGCCAGCAGTGAAGCGCTTCCGGTTTCACCCCTCCACTTT.